One sample yielded the 17 T cell receptor beta chains listed below, sequenced in a study of metastatic and nonmetastatic thyroid tumors. MiXCR re-clonotyped the PCR reads for TCRdb. This sample yields 37,000 or so clones, of which approximately 18% are seen a single time; less than 7.5% belongs to the top ten. All patients were treatment-naive before thyroid surgery. The specimen sequenced was blood. The origin of the receptors is a male donor with papillary thyroid cancer or a benign thyroid nodule (not recorded which). Some clones in this sample may be carry-over from other donors' samples.

The rearrangement uses TRBV2 and TRBJ2-7, with 9 bases aligning to TRBD1. CDR1 and CDR2 (germline): SNHLY, FYNNEI. V lost 3 bases, J lost 2 bases, and 2 bases stayed unmatched. This CDR3 is built from 14 residues. CDR3 DNA: TGTGCCAGCAGTGATCGGGACAGGGCCTACGAGCAGTACTTC. This translates into CASSDRDRAYEQYF.

On this clone itself: The CDR3 does not close with the conserved phenylalanine or tryptophan, likely indicating a read error. J is TRBJ1-1 and V is TRBV6-1, with a weak D call TRBD1 (6 bases). CDR1 MNHNS and CDR2 SASEGT come from the germline V gene. V was clipped by 5 bases and J by 6 bases, with 19 bases between them. This CDR3 has 15 amino acids. The CDR3 here is CASSQQGVRMAEAFL. DNA for the CDR3: TGTGCCAGCAGTCAACAGGGTGTCAGGATGGCTGAAGCTTTCCTT.

At least ten counts were recorded for this clone. The chain couples TRBV28 to TRBJ2-5; a possible D gene is TRBD2 (5 bases). Trimming cost V 10 bases and J 5 bases, with 17 bases left between them. Germline V CDR1 and CDR2: MDHEN, SYDVKM. This CDR3 has 13 residues. CDR3: CATLLGSLETQYF. In DNA form, the CDR3 reads TGTGCCACCCTACTAGGGAGCTTGGAGACCCAGTACTTC.

This clone has a handful of counts. One base away lies a much larger clone, so this may be a sequencing read error. This chain connects TRBV10-3 to TRBJ2-1, with unresolved D. In germline, CDR1 is ENHRY, CDR2 SYGVKD. Trimming stripped 6 bases from V and 10 bases from J, with 10 bases between. CDR3 length equals 11 residues. The CDR3 region is CAISQGSEQFF. CDR3 in DNA: TGTGCCATCAGCCAAGGGTCGGAGCAGTTCTTC.

This clone occurred a few times. The rearrangement joins TRBV24-1 to TRBJ2-7; D is possibly TRBD1 (6 bases). CDR1 is KGHDR, CDR2 SFDVKD, per germline. The germline V and J ends were trimmed by 10 bases and 2 bases, with 14 bases remaining between them. The CDR3 is 13 amino acids. CDR3 DNA: TGTGCCACTGGTAACCGGGACACCTACGAGCAGTACTTC. As protein: CATGNRDTYEQYF.

This clone was observed many times. V and J are TRBV9 and TRBJ2-1; D possibly corresponds to TRBD2 (6 bases). This CDR3 has 16 residues. Germline V CDR1 and CDR2: SGDLS, YYNGEE. Trimming removed 1 base from V and 5 bases from J, with 16 bases in between. Written as DNA, the CDR3 is TGTGCCAGCAGCGTAATGGTCCCTAGCGTAGACAATGAGCAGTTCTTC. Protein product: CASSVMVPSVDNEQFF. Full variable domain (missing parts from reference TRBV9 and TRBJ2-1): DSGVTQTPKHLITATGQRVTLRCSPRSGDLSVYWYQQSLDQGLQFLIQYYNGEERAKGNILERFSAQQFPDLHSELNLSSLELGDSALYFCASSVMVPSVDNEQFFGPGTRLTVL.

This clone occurred many times. The V call is TRBV5-1, the J call TRBJ1-2; D unclear. The V gene lost 0 bases and the J gene lost 5 bases, with 23 bases spanning the gap. CDR1 is SGHRS and CDR2 is YFSETQ in the germline V gene. The CDR3 consists of 18 residues. The CDR3 bases are TGCGCCAGCAGCTTGGCTCCCTCAAATACACAGAGGAGGTATGGCTACACCTTC. This gives the protein CASSLAPSNTQRRYGYTF.

This clone was found many times. The rearrangement links TRBV7-9 to TRBJ1-5; D is unclear. Germline V gene sequence: CDR1 SEHNR, CDR2 FQNEAQ (reference sequence). The CDR3 has 13 residues. Trimming left V 4 bases short and J 4 bases short, with 8 bases between. The DNA of the CDR3 is TGTGCCAGCAGCTCCGCACGGAATCAGCCCCAGCATTTT. Protein product: CASSSARNQPQHF. Full variable domain (missing parts from reference TRBV7-9 and TRBJ1-5): DTGVSQNPRHKITKRGQNVTFRCDPISEHNRLYWYRQTLGQGPEFLTYFQNEAQLEKSRLLSDRFSAERPKGSFSTLEIQRTEQGDSAMYLCASSSARNQPQHFGDGTRLSIL.

The chain has TRBV2 and TRBJ1-6; the D is unclear. Germline CDR1 reads SNHLY; CDR2 reads FYNNEI. The V end was cut by 5 bases, the J end by 15 bases, with 20 bases between. This CDR3 has 14 amino acids. CDR3 sequence reads: CASSLGPPAEHLHF. The CDR3 coding sequence is TGTGCCAGCAGTTTGGGCCCCCCCGCGGAACACCTCCACTTT.

In the case of this clone: A much larger clone is a single base away; this may be a read error. The rearrangement links TRBV7-9 to TRBJ2-5; D unclear. CDR3 length: 14 amino acids. V shed 7 bases and J shed 3 bases, with 15 bases lying between them. The V gene's germline CDR1 is SEHNR and CDR2 FQNEAQ (reference sequence). The CDR3 DNA reads TGTGCCAGCATCTTTCCCCTAAGAAAAGAGACCCAGTACTTC. It specifies CASIFPLRKETQYF.

This clone was seen many times. The rearrangement uses TRBV30 and TRBJ1-4, with 8 bases that match TRBD1. Germline-derived CDR1 and CDR2 are GTSNPN and SVGIG (reference sequence). Trimming at V came to 1 base and at J to 6 bases, leaving 7 bases not matched to a gene. The CDR3 is made up of 15 amino acids. The CDR3 reads CAWSARTGRHEKLFF. DNA for the CDR3: TGTGCCTGGAGTGCCAGGACAGGGAGACATGAAAAACTGTTTTTT.

This clone is medium-sized in the sample. The rearrangement joins TRBV6-1 to TRBJ2-7, with 14 bases lining up with TRBD2. Germline CDR1 MNHNS, CDR2 SASEGT. The CDR3 is made up of 16 amino acids. V lost 4 bases, J lost 3 bases, and 5 bases stayed unmatched. The CDR3 coding sequence is TGTGCCAGCAGTGCACCGGGGACTAGCGGGGGCTACGAGCAGTACTTC. Encoded protein: CASSAPGTSGGYEQYF.

This clone was counted only a few times. Possible read error: a much larger clone is one base away. DNA for the CDR3: TGTGCCACCAGTGATTCGCCAGCTCGAGGGGAGACCAAGTACTTC. This codes for CATSDSPARGETKYF. This chain links TRBV24-1 with TRBJ2-5; D is possibly TRBD1 or TRBD2 (5 bases each). The CDR3 totals 15 residues. CDR1 is KGHDR, CDR2 SFDVKD, per germline.

This clone was counted ten times or more. The V and J genes are TRBV5-6 and TRBJ1-1, with D possibly TRBD1 on 5 matching bases. The CDR3 has 10 amino acids. The V and J ends lost 6 bases and 8 bases respectively, with 8 bases between them. The germline gives CDR1 SGHDT, CDR2 YYEEEE. The CDR3 nucleotides are TGTGCCAGCACCAGGGACGAAGCTTTCTTT. As protein: CASTRDEAFF.

This clone was recorded many times. The chain is built from TRBV24-1 and TRBJ2-1; 14 positions match TRBD2. Germline V gene sequence: CDR1 KGHDR, CDR2 SFDVKD. This CDR3 spans 18 amino acids. V lost 4 bases to trimming and J lost 5 bases; unmatched junction nucleotides: 9. The CDR3 protein is CATSDTPGLAGVHNEQFF. CDR3 DNA: TGTGCCACCAGTGACACCCCGGGACTAGCGGGAGTCCACAATGAGCAGTTCTTC.

This clone came up many times. The chain couples TRBV15 to TRBJ1-4; possibly TRBD1 for D (5 bases). This CDR3 contains 15 residues. Germline V gives CDR1 LNHNV, CDR2 YYDKDF (reference sequence). The V gene lost 2 bases and the J gene lost 4 bases, with 11 bases spanning the gap. This CDR3 reads CATSRPTDNNEKLFF. The CDR3 DNA sequence: TGTGCCACCAGCAGACCGACAGACAATAATGAAAAACTGTTTTTT.

This clone appeared many times. The conserved closing phenylalanine or tryptophan is absent in this CDR3, likely reflecting a read error. CDR3 sequence reads: CASSPLSVGTGTDSGNTIYS. The CDR3, as DNA: TGTGCCAGCTCACCACTGTCCGTTGGGACAGGGACGGACTCTGGAAACACCATATATTCT. The genes are TRBV18 and TRBJ1-3; 9 bases are shared with TRBD1. CDR1 is KGHSH, CDR2 LQKENI, per germline. The CDR3 loop spans 20 amino acids. With V trimmed by 1 base and J by 0 bases, 13 bases remained unmatched.